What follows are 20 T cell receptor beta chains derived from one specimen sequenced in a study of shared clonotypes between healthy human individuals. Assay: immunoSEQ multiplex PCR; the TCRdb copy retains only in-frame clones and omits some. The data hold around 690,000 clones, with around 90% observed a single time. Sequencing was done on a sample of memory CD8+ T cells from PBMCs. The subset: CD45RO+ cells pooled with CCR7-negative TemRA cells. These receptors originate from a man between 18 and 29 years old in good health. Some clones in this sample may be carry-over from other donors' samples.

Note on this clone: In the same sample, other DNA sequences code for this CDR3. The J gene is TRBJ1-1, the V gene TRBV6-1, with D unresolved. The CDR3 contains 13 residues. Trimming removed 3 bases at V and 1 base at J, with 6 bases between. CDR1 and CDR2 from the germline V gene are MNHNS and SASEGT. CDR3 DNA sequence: TGTGCCAGCAGTGATTTGGGGAACACTGAAGCTTTCTTT. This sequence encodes CASSDLGNTEAFF.

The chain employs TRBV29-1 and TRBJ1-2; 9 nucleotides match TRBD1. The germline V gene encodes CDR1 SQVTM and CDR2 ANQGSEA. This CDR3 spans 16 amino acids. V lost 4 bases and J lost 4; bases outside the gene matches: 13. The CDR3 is CSVVYTWTGEGYGYTF. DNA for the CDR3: TGCAGCGTTGTATACACTTGGACAGGGGAAGGCTATGGCTACACCTTC.

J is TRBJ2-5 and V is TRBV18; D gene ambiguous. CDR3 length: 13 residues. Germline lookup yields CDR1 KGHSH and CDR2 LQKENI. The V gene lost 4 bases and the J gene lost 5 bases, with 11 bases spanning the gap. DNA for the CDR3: TGTGCCAGCTCACTTCCGAATATGGAGACCCAGTACTTC. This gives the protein CASSLPNMETQYF.

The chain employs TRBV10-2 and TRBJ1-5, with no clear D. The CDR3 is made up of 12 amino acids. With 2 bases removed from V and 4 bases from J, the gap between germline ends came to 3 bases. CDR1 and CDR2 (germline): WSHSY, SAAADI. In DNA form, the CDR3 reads TGCGCCAGCAGTGAGGCTAATCAGCCCCAGCATTTT. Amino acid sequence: CASSEANQPQHF.

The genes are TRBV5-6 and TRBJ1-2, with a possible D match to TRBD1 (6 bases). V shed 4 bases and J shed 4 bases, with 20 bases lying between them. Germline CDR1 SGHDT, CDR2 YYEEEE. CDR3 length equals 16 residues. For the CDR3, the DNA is TGTGCCAGCAGCGGCGGGGCGACAGGATCGGCCTATGGCTACACCTTC. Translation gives CASSGGATGSAYGYTF.

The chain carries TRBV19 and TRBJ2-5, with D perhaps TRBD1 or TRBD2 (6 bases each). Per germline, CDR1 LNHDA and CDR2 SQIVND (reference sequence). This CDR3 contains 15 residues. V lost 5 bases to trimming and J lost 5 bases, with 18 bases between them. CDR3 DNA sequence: TGTGCCAGTAGTCCCCGAGGGGGGCGCAGGGAGACCCAGTACTTC. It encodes CASSPRGGRRETQYF.

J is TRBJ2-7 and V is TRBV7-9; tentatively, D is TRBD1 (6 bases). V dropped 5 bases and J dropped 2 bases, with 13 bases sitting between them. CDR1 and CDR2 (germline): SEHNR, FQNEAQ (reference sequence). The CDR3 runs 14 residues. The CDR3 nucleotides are TGTGCCAGCAGCCCCCGGGACAATACCTACGAGCAGTACTTC. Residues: CASSPRDNTYEQYF.

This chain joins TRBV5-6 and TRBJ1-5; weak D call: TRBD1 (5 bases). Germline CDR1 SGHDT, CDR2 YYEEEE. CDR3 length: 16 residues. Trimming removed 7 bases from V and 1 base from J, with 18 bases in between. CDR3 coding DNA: TGTGCCAGCCCCTCGCGACAGCCCCAGAGCAATCAGCCCCAGCATTTT. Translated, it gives CASPSRQPQSNQPQHF. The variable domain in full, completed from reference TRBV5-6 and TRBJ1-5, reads DAGVTQSPTHLIKTRGQQVTLRCSPKSGHDTVSWYQQALGQGPQFIFQYYEEEERQRGNFPDRFSGHQFPNYSSELNVNALLLGDSALYLCASPSRQPQSNQPQHFGDGTRLSIL.

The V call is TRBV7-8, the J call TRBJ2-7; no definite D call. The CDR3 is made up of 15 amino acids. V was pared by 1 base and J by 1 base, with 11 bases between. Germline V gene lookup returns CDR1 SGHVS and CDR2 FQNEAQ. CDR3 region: CASSLDKMISYEQYF. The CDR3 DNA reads TGTGCCAGCAGCTTAGACAAGATGATTTCCTACGAGCAGTACTTC.

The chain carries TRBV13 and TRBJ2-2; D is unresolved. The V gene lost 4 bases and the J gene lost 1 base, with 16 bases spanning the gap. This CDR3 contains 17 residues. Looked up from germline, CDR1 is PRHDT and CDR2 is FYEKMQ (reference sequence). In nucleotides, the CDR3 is TGTGCCAGCAGCTGGCCCCTGGCGGCCCGGAACACCGGGGAGCTGTTTTTT. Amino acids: CASSWPLAARNTGELFF.

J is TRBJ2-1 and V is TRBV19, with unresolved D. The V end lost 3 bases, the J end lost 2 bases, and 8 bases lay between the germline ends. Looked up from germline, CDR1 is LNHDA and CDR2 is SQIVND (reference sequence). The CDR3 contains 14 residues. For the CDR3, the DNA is TGTGCCAGTAGTATTCGATCTCCCTACAATGAGCAGTTCTTC. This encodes CASSIRSPYNEQFF.

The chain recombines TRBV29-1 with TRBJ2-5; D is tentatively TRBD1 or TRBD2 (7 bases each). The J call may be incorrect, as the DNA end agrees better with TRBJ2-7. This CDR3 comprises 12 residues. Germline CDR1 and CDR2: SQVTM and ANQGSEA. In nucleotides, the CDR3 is TGCAGCGTAGCGGGACAGCCAGACGAGCAGTACTTC. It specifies CSVAGQPDEQYF.

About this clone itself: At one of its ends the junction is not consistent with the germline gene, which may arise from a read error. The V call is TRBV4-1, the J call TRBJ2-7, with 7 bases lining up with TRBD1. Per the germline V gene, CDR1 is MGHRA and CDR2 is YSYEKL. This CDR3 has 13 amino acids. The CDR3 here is CASSATGSFEQYF. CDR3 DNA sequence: TGCGCCAGCAGCGCGACAGGGTCCTTCGAGCAGTACTTC.

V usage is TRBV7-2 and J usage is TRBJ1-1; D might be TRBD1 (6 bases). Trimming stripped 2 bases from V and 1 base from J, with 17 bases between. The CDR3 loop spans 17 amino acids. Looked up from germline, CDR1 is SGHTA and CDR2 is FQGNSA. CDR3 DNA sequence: TGTGCCAGCAGCTTAAAGAGGGGGGAGGGGAGGAACACTGAAGCTTTCTTT. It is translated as CASSLKRGEGRNTEAFF. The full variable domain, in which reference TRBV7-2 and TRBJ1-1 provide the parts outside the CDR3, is GAGVSQSPSNKVTEKGKDVELRCDPISGHTALYWYRQSLGQGLEFLIYFQGNSAPDKSGLPSDRFSAERTGGSVSTLTIQRTQQEDSAVYLCASSLKRGEGRNTEAFFGQGTRLTVV.

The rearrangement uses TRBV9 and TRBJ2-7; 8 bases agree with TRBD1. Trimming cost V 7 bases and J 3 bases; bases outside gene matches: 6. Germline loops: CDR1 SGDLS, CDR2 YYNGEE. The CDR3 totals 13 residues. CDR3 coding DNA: TGTGCCAGCGGCCCTGGGACAGGCTACGAGCAGTACTTC. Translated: CASGPGTGYEQYF.

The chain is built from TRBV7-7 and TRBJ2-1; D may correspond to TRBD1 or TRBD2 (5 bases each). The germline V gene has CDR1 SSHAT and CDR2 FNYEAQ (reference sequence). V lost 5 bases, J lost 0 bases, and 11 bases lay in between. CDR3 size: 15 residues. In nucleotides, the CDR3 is TGTGCCAGCAGCCCAGACAGCGGCTCCTACAATGAGCAGTTCTTC. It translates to CASSPDSGSYNEQFF.

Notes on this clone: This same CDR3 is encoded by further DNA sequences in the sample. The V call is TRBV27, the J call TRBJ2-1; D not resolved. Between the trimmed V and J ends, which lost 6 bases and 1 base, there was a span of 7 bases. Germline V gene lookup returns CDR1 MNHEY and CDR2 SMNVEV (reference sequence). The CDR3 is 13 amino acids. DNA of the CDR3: TGTGCCAGCAGCCTAGGGTCCTACAATGAGCAGTTCTTC. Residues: CASSLGSYNEQFF.

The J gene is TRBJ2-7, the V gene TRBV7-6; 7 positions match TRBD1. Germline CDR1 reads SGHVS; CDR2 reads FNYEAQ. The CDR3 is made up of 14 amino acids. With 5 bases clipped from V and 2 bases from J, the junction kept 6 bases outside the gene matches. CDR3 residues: CASSTGDGPYEQYF. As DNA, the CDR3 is TGTGCCAGCAGCACAGGGGACGGCCCCTACGAGCAGTACTTC.

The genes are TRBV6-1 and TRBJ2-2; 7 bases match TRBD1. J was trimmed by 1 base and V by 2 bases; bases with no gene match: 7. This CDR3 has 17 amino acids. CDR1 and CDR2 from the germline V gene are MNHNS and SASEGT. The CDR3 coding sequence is TGTGCCAGCAGTGAATATAGGGGGCTACAGAACACCGGGGAGCTGTTTTTT. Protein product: CASSEYRGLQNTGELFF.

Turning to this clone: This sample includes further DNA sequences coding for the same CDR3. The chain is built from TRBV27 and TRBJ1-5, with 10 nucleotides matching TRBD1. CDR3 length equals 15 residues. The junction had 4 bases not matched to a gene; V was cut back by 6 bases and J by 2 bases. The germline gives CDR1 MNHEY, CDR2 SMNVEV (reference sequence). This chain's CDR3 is CASSWGTGGNQPQHF. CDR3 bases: TGTGCCAGCAGCTGGGGGACAGGGGGCAATCAGCCCCAGCATTTT.